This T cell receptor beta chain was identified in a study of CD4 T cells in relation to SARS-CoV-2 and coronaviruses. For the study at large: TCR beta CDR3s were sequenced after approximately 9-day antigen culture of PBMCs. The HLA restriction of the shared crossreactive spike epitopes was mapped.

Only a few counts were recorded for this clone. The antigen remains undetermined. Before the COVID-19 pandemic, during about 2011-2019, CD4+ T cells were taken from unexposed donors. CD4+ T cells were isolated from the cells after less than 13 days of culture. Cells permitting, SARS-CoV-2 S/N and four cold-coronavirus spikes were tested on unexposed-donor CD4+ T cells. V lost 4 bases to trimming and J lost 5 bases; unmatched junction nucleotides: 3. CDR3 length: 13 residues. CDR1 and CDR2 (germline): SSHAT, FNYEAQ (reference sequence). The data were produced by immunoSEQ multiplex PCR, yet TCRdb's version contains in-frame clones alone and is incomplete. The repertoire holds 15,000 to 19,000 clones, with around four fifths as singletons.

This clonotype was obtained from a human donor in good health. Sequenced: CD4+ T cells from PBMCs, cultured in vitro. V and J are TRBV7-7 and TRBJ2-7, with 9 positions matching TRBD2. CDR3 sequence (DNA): TGTGCCAGCAGCTCGGGACTAGCAAACGAGCAGTACTTC. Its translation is CASSSGLANEQYF. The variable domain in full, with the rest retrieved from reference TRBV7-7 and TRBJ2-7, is GAGVSQSPRYKVTKRGQDVTLRCDPISSHATLYWYQQALGQGPEFLTYFNYEAQPDKSGLPSDRFSAERPEGSISTLTIQRTEQRDSAMYRCASSSGLANEQYFGPGTRLTVT.